The 26 T cell receptor beta chains below were found in one sample sequenced in a study of neurological immune-mediated disorders. TCRdb reprocessed the 5' RACE reads with MiXCR, giving one entry per CDR3 protein. The repertoire holds under 80,000 distinct CDR3 sequences, 4.5% to 5.5% seen once, with roughly 3.3% in the top ten. The sequenced sample was PBMCs. The origin of the receptors is a woman in her forties or fifties with multiple sclerosis.

This clonotype occurred many times. The chain couples TRBV7-9 to TRBJ1-2; D remains ambiguous. The germline gives CDR1 SEHNR, CDR2 FQNEAQ (reference sequence). The CDR3 extends over 13 amino acids. Trimming took off 2 bases at V and 8 bases at J, with 12 bases between the two ends. CDR3 sequence (DNA): TGTGCCAGCAGCTTATCGATTGAAGGGGGCTACACCTTC. Amino acids: CASSLSIEGGYTF.

This clonotype was recorded at least ten times. Written as DNA, the CDR3 is TGTGCCAGCAGTCGCCCTTGGGGGACCCAGTACTTC. Protein product: CASSRPWGTQYF. The chain couples TRBV12-3 or TRBV12-4 to TRBJ2-5; no reliable D call. Trimming removed 5 bases from V and 7 bases from J, with 11 bases in between. The CDR3 consists of 12 residues.

This clonotype has only a few counts. This sequence joins TRBV7-9 and TRBJ1-3, with TRBD1 matching over 11 bases. The trim removed 4 bases at V and 0 bases at J, leaving 8 bases unmatched. CDR1 is SEHNR and CDR2 is FQNEAQ in the germline V gene (reference sequence). The CDR3 totals 18 residues. The CDR3 spells CASSSRGTGGSSGNTIYF. DNA of the CDR3: TGTGCCAGCAGCTCCAGGGGGACAGGGGGAAGCTCTGGAAACACCATATATTTT.

There are many counts of this clonotype. The chain employs TRBV2 and TRBJ1-6, with 7 bases fitting TRBD1. The CDR3 runs 13 residues. Germline assignment: CDR1 SNHLY and CDR2 FYNNEI. The V segment lost 6 bases and the J segment 7 bases; nucleotides outside the gene matches: 3. CDR3 region: CASSRDRNSPLHF. CDR3 DNA sequence: TGTGCCAGCAGCCGGGACAGAAATTCACCCCTCCACTTT.

This clonotype was observed many times. The chain has TRBV29-1 and TRBJ2-3; 12 bases are a match to TRBD2. The CDR3 contains 14 residues. J gave up 4 bases and V 5 bases, and 4 bases lay outside the gene matches. Germline CDR1 and CDR2: SQVTM and ANQGSEA. CDR3: CSVSGLAGPDTQYF. The DNA for the CDR3 is TGCAGCGTTTCCGGACTAGCGGGGCCAGATACGCAGTATTTT.

This clonotype was seen only once. V usage is TRBV5-1 and J usage is TRBJ2-1, with 16 bases matching TRBD2. Germline V gives CDR1 SGHRS, CDR2 YFSETQ. The CDR3 runs 14 residues. V lost 8 bases, J lost 9 bases, and 5 bases stayed unmatched. CDR3 DNA sequence: TGCGCCAGAGGGACTAGCGGGGGGGTCGGTGAGCAGTTCTTC. The encoded protein is CARGTSGGVGEQFF.

This clonotype was detected many times. The CDR3 reads CSALGATGTYEQYF. The CDR3 coding sequence is TGCAGTGCTCTGGGAGCGACAGGGACGTACGAGCAGTACTTC. V usage is TRBV20-1 and J usage is TRBJ2-7; 7 nucleotides align to TRBD1. The CDR3 is 14 amino acids. Looked up from germline, CDR1 is DFQATT and CDR2 is SNEGSKA (reference sequence). Losses at the gene ends were 5 bases for V and 4 bases for J; bases not matched to a gene: 11.

There are many counts of this clonotype. This chain uses TRBV12-3 or TRBV12-4 with TRBJ1-1; D not certain. CDR3 length: 14 amino acids. Between the trimmed V and J ends, which lost 5 bases and 4 bases, there was a span of 14 bases. The CDR3 DNA is TGTGCCAGCAGTCCCTGGACTTTGAGCACTGAAGCTTTCTTT. Amino acids: CASSPWTLSTEAFF.

This clonotype rates as medium-sized. The chain links TRBV15 to TRBJ2-5, with TRBD1 as a possible D gene (7 bases). The CDR3 covers 15 residues. The V end lost 2 bases, the J end lost 3 bases, and 13 bases lay between the germline ends. Germline lookup yields CDR1 LNHNV and CDR2 YYDKDF (reference sequence). The CDR3 coding sequence is TGTGCCACCAGCAGACGCCAGGGGGGTAAAGAGACCCAGTACTTC. Translation gives CATSRRQGGKETQYF.

In its sample, this clonotype was seen many times. This chain connects TRBV27 to TRBJ2-7; D may be TRBD2 (5 bases). This CDR3 has 14 residues. Germline V gives CDR1 MNHEY, CDR2 SMNVEV (reference sequence). With 0 bases removed from V and 0 bases from J, the gap between germline ends came to 6 bases. The CDR3 spells CASSLSRDSYEQYF. The DNA of the CDR3 is TGTGCCAGCAGTTTATCCCGGGACTCCTACGAGCAGTACTTC.

This clonotype was recorded many times. For the CDR3, the DNA is TGCAGCGCCACTATCCCGGGGGCTTGGGATGAGCAGTTCTTC. Residues: CSATIPGAWDEQFF. This chain uses TRBV29-1 with TRBJ2-1, with D possibly called TRBD1 or TRBD2 (6 bases each). Germline assignment: CDR1 SQVTM and CDR2 ANQGSEA. There are 14 residues in the CDR3. Deletions cut 7 bases from V and 8 bases from J, with 21 bases between.

This clonotype was seen repeatedly, ten times or more. The CDR3 sequence: CASSLADGPQHF. DNA for the CDR3: TGTGCCAGCAGCTTAGCAGACGGGCCCCAGCATTTT. The chain has TRBV7-9 and TRBJ1-5; D gene uncertain. Germline CDR1 SEHNR, CDR2 FQNEAQ (reference sequence). Trimming shortened V by 0 bases and J by 9 bases, and 6 bases separated the two germline ends. CDR3 size: 12 residues.

This clonotype has at least ten counts. This rearrangement joins TRBV20-1 to TRBJ2-1; TRBD2 matches at 8 bases. In germline, CDR1 is DFQATT, CDR2 SNEGSKA (reference sequence). V was pared by 1 base and J by 7 bases, with 12 bases of the junction left unmatched. The CDR3 length is 16 residues. The CDR3 region is CSARGHSGESRNEQFF. The CDR3, as DNA: TGCAGTGCTAGAGGTCATAGCGGGGAATCGCGTAATGAGCAGTTCTTC.

This clonotype has just a few counts. A read error is possible here, since a much larger clone lies one base away. It is likely a read error, because the conserved phenylalanine at the end of the CDR3 is missing. V is TRBV3-1 and J is TRBJ1-6; D not certain. The CDR3 sequence is 14 residues long. CDR1 is LGHDT, CDR2 YNNKEL, per germline (reference sequence). The ends were cut back, 8 bases at V and 0 bases at J, with 8 bases in the middle. This chain's CDR3 is CASLGSSYNSPLHI. The CDR3 nucleotides are TGTGCCAGCTTGGGAAGCTCCTATAATTCACCCCTCCACATT.

This clonotype was detected many times. The chain combines TRBV5-1 with TRBJ1-2; D remains unclear. The V end lost 4 bases, the J end lost 4 bases, and 8 bases lay between the germline ends. The germline gives CDR1 SGHRS, CDR2 YFSETQ. This CDR3 comprises 12 residues. CDR3 in amino acids: CASSGEAYGYTF. Here the CDR3 DNA reads TGCGCCAGCAGCGGAGAAGCCTATGGCTACACCTTC.

This clonotype was found many times. The chain has TRBV4-3 and TRBJ2-7, with D perhaps being TRBD1 or TRBD2 (5 bases each). V was trimmed by 1 base and J by 0 bases, leaving 10 bases between them. In germline, CDR1 is LGHNA, CDR2 YSLEER. The CDR3 covers 15 residues. CDR3 in amino acids: CASSQVEGISYEQYF. For the CDR3, the DNA is TGCGCCAGCAGCCAAGTCGAGGGGATCTCCTACGAGCAGTACTTC.

This clonotype was found many times. The chain carries TRBV12-3 or TRBV12-4 and TRBJ1-5, with 7 bases matching TRBD1. The CDR3 contains 14 residues. J gave up 1 base and V 7 bases, and 4 bases lay outside the gene matches. CDR3 nucleotide sequence: TGTGCCAGCACATCAGGGGGAAGCAATCAGCCCCAGCATTTT. Translating gives CASTSGGSNQPQHF.

There are many counts of this clonotype. The rearrangement joins TRBV13 to TRBJ2-6; D perhaps matches TRBD1 (5 bases). V lost 6 bases to trimming and J lost 1 base, with 13 bases between them. The CDR3 loop spans 16 amino acids. Germline V gives CDR1 PRHDT, CDR2 FYEKMQ (reference sequence). CDR3 amino acids: CASRASRVSGANVLTF. CDR3 nucleotide sequence: TGTGCCAGCAGAGCTTCCAGGGTATCTGGGGCCAACGTCCTGACTTTC. Drawing the rest from reference TRBV13 and TRBJ2-6, the complete variable domain is AAGVIQSPRHLIKEKRETATLKCYPIPRHDTVYWYQQGPGQDPQFLISFYEKMQSDKGSIPDRFSAQQFSDYHSELNMSSLELGDSALYFCASRASRVSGANVLTFGAGSRLTVL.

There are many counts of this clonotype. One end of the junction fails to match germline, which may point to a read error. The chain combines TRBV18 with TRBJ2-1; 11 nucleotides align to TRBD2. Germline V gene lookup returns CDR1 KGHSH and CDR2 LQKENI. The CDR3 loop spans 16 amino acids. CDR3 sequence (DNA): TGTGCCAGCTCACCTCCCGGACTAGCGGGTTACAGTGAGCAGTTCTTC. This translates into CASSPPGLAGYSEQFF.

In this sample, this clonotype turned up many times. The chain recombines TRBV7-2 with TRBJ2-5; the D gene could be TRBD1 or TRBD2 (5 bases each). The V gene lost 5 bases and the J gene lost 2 bases, with 12 bases spanning the gap. Germline V gives CDR1 SGHTA, CDR2 FQGNSA. This CDR3 is built from 14 residues. CDR3: CASSPRDVQETQYF. As DNA, the CDR3 is TGTGCCAGCAGCCCCCGGGACGTGCAAGAGACCCAGTACTTC.

There are many counts of this clonotype. The chain is built from TRBV12-3 or TRBV12-4 and TRBJ1-1; D remains ambiguous. This CDR3 comprises 11 residues. V was cut by 4 bases and J by 7 bases, with 7 bases left in between. The CDR3 spells CASSSTVEAFF. As DNA, the CDR3 is TGTGCCAGCAGTTCGACCGTTGAAGCTTTCTTT.

This clonotype was seen at least ten times. The rearrangement joins TRBV7-8 to TRBJ1-2, with a weak D call TRBD1 (6 bases). The CDR3 runs to 12 residues. Per germline, CDR1 SGHVS and CDR2 FQNEAQ. Trimming removed 6 bases at V and 6 bases at J, with 11 bases between. The CDR3: CASSRTDDGYTF. CDR3 nucleotide sequence: TGTGCCAGCAGTCGGACAGATGATGGCTACACCTTC.

This clonotype showed up many times. This chain connects TRBV10-3 to TRBJ1-1, with unresolved D. V was trimmed by 8 bases and J by 4 bases, leaving 20 bases between them. Germline CDR1 reads ENHRY; CDR2 reads SYGVKD. CDR3 size: 15 residues. The chain's CDR3 is CAIRSADDTSTEAFF. CDR3 nucleotide sequence: TGTGCCATCCGGTCGGCCGACGACACGAGCACTGAAGCTTTCTTT.

This clonotype occurred many times. CDR3 amino acids: CSARSGTLTYEQYF. CDR3 bases: TGCAGTGCTAGATCTGGCACCCTTACCTACGAGCAGTACTTC. This sequence joins TRBV20-1 and TRBJ2-7; D call uncertain. The ends were cut back, 2 bases at V and 2 bases at J, with 13 bases in the middle. Germline V gene data show CDR1 as DFQATT and CDR2 as SNEGSKA (reference sequence). There are 14 residues in the CDR3.

This clonotype was recorded many times. CDR3 amino acids: CSAISRGYEQYF. Written as DNA, the CDR3 is TGCAGTGCTATTTCCAGGGGCTACGAGCAGTACTTC. The rearrangement uses TRBV20-1 and TRBJ2-7; D is possibly TRBD1 (6 bases). Germline CDR1 DFQATT, CDR2 SNEGSKA (reference sequence). V was cut by 4 bases and J by 3 bases, with 10 bases left in between. The CDR3 has 12 residues.

This clonotype was recorded many times. The gene calls are TRBV6-5 and TRBJ1-2; 9 positions agree with TRBD1. V trimming: 8 bases; J trimming: 2 bases; junction bases outside the gene matches: 9. The CDR3 runs to 15 residues. Germline V CDR1 and CDR2: MNHEY, SVGAGI. Written as DNA, the CDR3 is TGTGCCAGCGGCCGACCCGGGACAGGGAACTATGGCTACACCTTC. It encodes CASGRPGTGNYGYTF.